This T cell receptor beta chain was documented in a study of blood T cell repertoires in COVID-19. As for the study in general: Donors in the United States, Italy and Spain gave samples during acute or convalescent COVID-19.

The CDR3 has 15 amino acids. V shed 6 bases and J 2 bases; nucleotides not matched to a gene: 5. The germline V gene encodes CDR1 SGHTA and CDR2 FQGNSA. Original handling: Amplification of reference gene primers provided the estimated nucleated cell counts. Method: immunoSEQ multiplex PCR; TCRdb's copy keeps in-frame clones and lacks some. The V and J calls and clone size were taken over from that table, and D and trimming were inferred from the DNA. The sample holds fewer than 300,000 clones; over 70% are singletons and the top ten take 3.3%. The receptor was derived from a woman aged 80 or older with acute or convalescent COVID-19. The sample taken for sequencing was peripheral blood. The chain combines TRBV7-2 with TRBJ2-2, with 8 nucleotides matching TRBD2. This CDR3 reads CASRESGSNTGELFF. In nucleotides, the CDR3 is TGTGCCAGCAGAGAAAGCGGGAGCAACACCGGGGAGCTGTTTTTT. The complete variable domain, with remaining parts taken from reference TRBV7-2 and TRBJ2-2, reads GAGVSQSPSNKVTEKGKDVELRCDPISGHTALYWYRQSLGQGLEFLIYFQGNSAPDKSGLPSDRFSAERTGGSVSTLTIQRTQQEDSAVYLCASRESGSNTGELFFGEGSRLTVL.